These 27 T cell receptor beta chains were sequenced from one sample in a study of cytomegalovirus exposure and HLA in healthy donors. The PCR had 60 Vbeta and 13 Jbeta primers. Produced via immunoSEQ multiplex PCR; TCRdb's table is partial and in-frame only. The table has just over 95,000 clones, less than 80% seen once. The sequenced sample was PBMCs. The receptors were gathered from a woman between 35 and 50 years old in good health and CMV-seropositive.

The CDR3 DNA reads TGTGCCAGCAGTTATAGCGGGATTCAGTACTTC. This gives the protein CASSYSGIQYF. The chain uses TRBV2 and TRBJ2-4, with 7 bases lining up with TRBD2. The CDR3 loop spans 11 amino acids. Trimming cost V 5 bases and J 10 bases; bases outside gene matches: 2. Germline CDR1 SNHLY, CDR2 FYNNEI.

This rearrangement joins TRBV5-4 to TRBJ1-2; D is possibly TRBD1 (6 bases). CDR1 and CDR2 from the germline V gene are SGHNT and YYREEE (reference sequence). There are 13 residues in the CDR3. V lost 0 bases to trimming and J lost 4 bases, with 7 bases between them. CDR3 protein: CASSLEQGYGYTF. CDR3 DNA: TGTGCCAGCAGCTTGGAACAGGGCTATGGCTACACCTTC.

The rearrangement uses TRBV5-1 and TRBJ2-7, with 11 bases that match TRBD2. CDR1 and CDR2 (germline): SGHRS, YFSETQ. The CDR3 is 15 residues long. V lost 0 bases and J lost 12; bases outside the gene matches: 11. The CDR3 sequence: CASSLEFSGRADWYF. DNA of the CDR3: TGCGCCAGCAGCTTGGAGTTTAGCGGGAGGGCCGATTGGTACTTC.

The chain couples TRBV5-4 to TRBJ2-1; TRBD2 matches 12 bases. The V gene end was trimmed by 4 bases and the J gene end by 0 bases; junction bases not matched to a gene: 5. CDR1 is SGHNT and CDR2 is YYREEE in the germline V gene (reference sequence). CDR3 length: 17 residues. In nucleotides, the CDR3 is TGTGCCAGCAGCCCTGGACTAGCGGGAAGCTCCTACAATGAGCAGTTCTTC. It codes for CASSPGLAGSSYNEQFF.

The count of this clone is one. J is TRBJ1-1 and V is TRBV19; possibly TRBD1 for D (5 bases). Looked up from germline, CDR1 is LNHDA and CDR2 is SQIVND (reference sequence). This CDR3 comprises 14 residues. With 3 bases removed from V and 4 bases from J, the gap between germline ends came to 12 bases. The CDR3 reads CASSMSGVTTEAFF. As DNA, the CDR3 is TGTGCCAGTAGTATGTCGGGGGTTACCACTGAAGCTTTCTTT.

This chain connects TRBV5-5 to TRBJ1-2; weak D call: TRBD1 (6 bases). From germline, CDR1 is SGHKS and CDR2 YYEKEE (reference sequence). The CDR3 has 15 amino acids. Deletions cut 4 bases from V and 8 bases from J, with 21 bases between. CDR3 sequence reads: CASSGRTGGRQGYTF. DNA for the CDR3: TGTGCCAGCAGCGGAAGGACCGGGGGGCGTCAGGGCTACACCTTC.

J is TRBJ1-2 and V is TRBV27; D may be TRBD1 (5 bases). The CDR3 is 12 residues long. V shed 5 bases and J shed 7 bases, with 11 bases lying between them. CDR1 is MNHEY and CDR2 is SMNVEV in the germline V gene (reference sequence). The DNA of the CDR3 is TGTGCCAGCAGTCACCGGGGGGGTGGCTACACCTTC. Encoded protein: CASSHRGGGYTF.

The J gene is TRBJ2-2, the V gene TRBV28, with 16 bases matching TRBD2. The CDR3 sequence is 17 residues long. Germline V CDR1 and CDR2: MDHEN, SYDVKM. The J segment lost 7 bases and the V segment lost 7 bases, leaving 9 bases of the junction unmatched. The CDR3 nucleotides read TGTGCCAGCACCATGGGACTAGCGGGAGGGCCCGACGGGGAGCTGTTTTTT. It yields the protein CASTMGLAGGPDGELFF.

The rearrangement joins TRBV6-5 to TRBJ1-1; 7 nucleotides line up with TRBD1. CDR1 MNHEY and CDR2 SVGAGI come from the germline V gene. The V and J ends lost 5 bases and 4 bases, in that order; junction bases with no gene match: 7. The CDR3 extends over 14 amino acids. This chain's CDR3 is CASSTRGRSTEAFF. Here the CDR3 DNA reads TGTGCCAGCAGTACCAGGGGGAGGAGCACTGAAGCTTTCTTT.

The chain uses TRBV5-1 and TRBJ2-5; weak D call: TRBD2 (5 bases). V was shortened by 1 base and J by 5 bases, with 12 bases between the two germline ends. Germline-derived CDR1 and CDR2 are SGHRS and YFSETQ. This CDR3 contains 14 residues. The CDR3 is CASSLIEGEETQYF. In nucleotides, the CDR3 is TGCGCCAGCAGCTTGATCGAGGGCGAGGAGACCCAGTACTTC.

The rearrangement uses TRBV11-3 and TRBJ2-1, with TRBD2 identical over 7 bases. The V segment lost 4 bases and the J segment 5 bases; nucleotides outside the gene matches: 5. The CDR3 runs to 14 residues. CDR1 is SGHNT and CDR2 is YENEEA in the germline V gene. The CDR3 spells CASSSPLAHNEQFF. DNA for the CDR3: TGTGCCAGCAGCTCTCCACTAGCGCACAATGAGCAGTTCTTC.

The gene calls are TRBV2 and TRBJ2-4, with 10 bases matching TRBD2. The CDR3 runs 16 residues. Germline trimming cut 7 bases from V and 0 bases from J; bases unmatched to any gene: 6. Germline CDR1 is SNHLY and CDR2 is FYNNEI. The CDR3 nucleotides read TGTGCCAGCAACCCTAGCGGGGGAATAGCCAAAAACATTCAGTACTTC. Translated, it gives CASNPSGGIAKNIQYF.

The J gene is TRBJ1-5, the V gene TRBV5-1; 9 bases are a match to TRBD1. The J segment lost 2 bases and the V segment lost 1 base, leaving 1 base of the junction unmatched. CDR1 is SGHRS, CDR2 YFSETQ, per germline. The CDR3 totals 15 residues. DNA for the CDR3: TGCGCCAGCAGCTTGACAGGGGGCGGCAATCAGCCCCAGCATTTT. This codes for CASSLTGGGNQPQHF.

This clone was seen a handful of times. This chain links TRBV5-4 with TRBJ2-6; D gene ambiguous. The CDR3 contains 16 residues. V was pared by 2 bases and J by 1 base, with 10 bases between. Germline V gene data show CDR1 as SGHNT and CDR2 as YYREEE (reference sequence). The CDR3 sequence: CASSLMTPSGANVLTF. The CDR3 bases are TGTGCCAGCAGCTTAATGACACCATCTGGGGCCAACGTCCTGACTTTC. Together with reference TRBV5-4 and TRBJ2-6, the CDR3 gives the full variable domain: ETGVTQSPTHLIKTRGQQVTLRCSSQSGHNTVSWYQQALGQGPQFIFQYYREEENGRGNFPPRFSGLQFPNYSSELNVNALELDDSALYLCASSLMTPSGANVLTFGAGSRLTVL.

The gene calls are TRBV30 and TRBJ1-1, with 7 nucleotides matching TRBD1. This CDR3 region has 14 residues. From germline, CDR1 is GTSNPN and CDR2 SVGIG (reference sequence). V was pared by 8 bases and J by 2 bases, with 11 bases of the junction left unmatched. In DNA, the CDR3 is TGTGCCGGTGGCCGGGACAGTTACAACACTGAAGCTTTCTTT. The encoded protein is CAGGRDSYNTEAFF.

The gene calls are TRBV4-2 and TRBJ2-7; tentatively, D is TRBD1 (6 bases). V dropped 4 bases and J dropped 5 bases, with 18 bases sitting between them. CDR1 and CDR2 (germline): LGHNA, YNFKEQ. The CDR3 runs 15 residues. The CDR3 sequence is CASSLREGESHEQYF. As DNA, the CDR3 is TGTGCCAGCAGCCTCCGAGAGGGGGAGAGTCACGAGCAGTACTTC.

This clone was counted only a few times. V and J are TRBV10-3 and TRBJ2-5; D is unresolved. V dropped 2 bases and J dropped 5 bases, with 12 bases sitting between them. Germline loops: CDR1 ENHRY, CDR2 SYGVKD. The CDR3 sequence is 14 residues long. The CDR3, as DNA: TGTGCCATCAGTGAGGCCCAAAACGGGGAGACCCAGTACTTC. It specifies CAISEAQNGETQYF.

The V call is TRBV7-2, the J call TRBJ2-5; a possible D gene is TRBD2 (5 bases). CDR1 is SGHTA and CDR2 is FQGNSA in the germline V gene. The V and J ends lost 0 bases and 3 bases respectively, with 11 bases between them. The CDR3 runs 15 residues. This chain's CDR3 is CASSLATQRKETQYF. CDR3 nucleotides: TGTGCCAGCAGCTTAGCTACCCAGCGGAAAGAGACCCAGTACTTC.

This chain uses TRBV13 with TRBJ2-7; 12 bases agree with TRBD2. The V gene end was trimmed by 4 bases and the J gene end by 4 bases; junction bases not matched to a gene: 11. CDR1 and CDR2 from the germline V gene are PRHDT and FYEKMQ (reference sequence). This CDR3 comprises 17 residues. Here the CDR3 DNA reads TGTGCCAGCAGCTCCCTCAGACTAGCGGGAGAGGAATACGAGCAGTACTTC. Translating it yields CASSSLRLAGEEYEQYF.

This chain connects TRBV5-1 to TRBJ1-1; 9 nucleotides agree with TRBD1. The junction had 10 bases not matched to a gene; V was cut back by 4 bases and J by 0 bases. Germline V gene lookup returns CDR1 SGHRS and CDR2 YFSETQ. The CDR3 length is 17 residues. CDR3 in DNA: TGCGCCAGCAGCCCCGTCCCGGGACAGGGCCTGAACACTGAAGCTTTCTTT. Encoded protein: CASSPVPGQGLNTEAFF. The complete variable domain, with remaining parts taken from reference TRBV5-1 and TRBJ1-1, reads KAGVTQTPRYLIKTRGQQVTLSCSPISGHRSVSWYQQTPGQGLQFLFEYFSETQRNKGNFPGRFSGRQFSNSRSEMNVSTLELGDSALYLCASSPVPGQGLNTEAFFGQGTRLTVV.

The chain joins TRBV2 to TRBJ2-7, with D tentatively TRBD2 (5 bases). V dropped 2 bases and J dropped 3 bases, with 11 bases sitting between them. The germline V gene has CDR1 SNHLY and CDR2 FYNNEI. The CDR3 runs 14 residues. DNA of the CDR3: TGTGCCAGCAGTGAACCGGGGAACCTCTACGAGCAGTACTTC. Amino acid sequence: CASSEPGNLYEQYF.

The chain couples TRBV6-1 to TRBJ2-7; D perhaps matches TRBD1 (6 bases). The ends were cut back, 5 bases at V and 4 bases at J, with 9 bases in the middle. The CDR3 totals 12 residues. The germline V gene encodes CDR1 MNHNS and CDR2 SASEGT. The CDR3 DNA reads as TGTGCCAGCAGTTCGCAGGGGTACGAGCAGTACTTC. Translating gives CASSSQGYEQYF.

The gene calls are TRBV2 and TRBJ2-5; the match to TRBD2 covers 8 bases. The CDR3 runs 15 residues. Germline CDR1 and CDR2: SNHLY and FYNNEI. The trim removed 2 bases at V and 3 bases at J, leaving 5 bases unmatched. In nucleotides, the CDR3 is TGTGCCAGCAGTGAATTCCGGCGGGAGGAAGAGACCCAGTACTTC. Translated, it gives CASSEFRREEETQYF.

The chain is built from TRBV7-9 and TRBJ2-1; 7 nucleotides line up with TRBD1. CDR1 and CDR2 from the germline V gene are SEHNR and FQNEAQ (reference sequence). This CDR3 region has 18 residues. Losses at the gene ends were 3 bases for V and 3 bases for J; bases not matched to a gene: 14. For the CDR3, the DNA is TGTGCCAGCAGCTTTAGGTACTCCAGGGGGAAACTCTACAATGAGCAGTTCTTC. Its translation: CASSFRYSRGKLYNEQFF.

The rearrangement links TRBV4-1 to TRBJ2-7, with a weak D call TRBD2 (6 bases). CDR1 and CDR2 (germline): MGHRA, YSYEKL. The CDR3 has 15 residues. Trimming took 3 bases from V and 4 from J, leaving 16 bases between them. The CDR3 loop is CASSHLVIGGYEQYF. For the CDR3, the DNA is TGCGCCAGCAGCCATTTGGTTATCGGAGGGTACGAGCAGTACTTC.

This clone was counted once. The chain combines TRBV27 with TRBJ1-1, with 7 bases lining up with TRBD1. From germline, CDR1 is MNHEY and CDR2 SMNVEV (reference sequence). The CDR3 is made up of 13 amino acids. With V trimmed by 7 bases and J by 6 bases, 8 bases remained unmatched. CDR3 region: CASTAEGAAEAFF. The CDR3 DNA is TGTGCCAGCACGGCAGAGGGGGCCGCTGAAGCTTTCTTT.

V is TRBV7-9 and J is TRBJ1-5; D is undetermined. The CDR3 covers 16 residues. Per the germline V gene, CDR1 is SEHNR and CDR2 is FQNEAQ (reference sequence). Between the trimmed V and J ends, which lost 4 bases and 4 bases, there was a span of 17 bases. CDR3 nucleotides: TGTGCCAGCAGCTCCACCGAGGGTTTAGGAAATCAGCCCCAGCATTTT. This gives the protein CASSSTEGLGNQPQHF.